The rows below give T cell receptor beta chains drawn from one sample of a study of blood T cell repertoires in COVID-19. Clones were sequenced by immunoSEQ multiplex PCR, and TCRdb holds only the in-frame ones, with some missing. The table records some 44,000 clones, almost 85% of them present only once. Sequencing was performed on peripheral blood. The receptors here all came from a woman aged 60-75 years with acute or convalescent COVID-19. Each CDR3 is given with its conserved first and last residue. Each record gives: CDR3 protein, V gene, J gene, CDR3 length.

CASKLRKTGRDTGELFF	TRBV28	TRBJ2-2	17
CASSQDLPREQYF	TRBV4-2	TRBJ2-7	13
CASSGRTTNSYNEQFF	TRBV2	TRBJ2-1	16
CASSESLAGGPENIQYF	TRBV25-1	TRBJ2-4	17
CASSSLGGAGYEQYF	TRBV5-4	TRBJ2-7	15
CASSEGGPRGLEQYF	TRBV10-1	TRBJ2-7	15
CASSSLTGVSNEQYF	TRBV19	TRBJ2-7	15
CASRRTSNEQFF	TRBV12-3/TRBV12-4	TRBJ2-1	12
CASSLDSSTGELFF	TRBV7-3	TRBJ2-2	14
CASSRTGVREQYF	TRBV5-6	TRBJ2-7	13
CASTFWGGYEQYF	TRBV12-3/TRBV12-4	TRBJ2-7	13
CASSPGLQGGELFF	TRBV5-6	TRBJ2-2	14
CASSLAQWTGGNEQFF	TRBV5-1	TRBJ2-1	16
CASGYRNTEAFF	TRBV12-5	TRBJ1-1	12
CASSVQAIGELFF	TRBV9	TRBJ2-2	13
CASSHRKTGRKQPQHF	TRBV14	TRBJ1-5	16
CASSTGVTEAFF	TRBV12-3/TRBV12-4	TRBJ1-1	12
CASSSLNTIYF	TRBV25-1	TRBJ1-3	11
CAWSTGQANTIYF	TRBV30	TRBJ1-3	13
CASSSTNNQPQHF	TRBV27	TRBJ1-5	13
CSARGSYNEQFF	TRBV29-1	TRBJ2-1	12
CASTPSGGQGEAFF	TRBV7-2	TRBJ1-1	14
CASSLAGTGIRNEQFF	TRBV4-1	TRBJ2-1	16
CSAGTGGNTIYF	TRBV29-1	TRBJ1-3	12
CASSSDSSGANVLTF	TRBV5-1	TRBJ2-6	15
CASSPPPGTSGGARTDTQYF	TRBV18	TRBJ2-3	20
CAISGGGGMNTEAFF	TRBV10-3	TRBJ1-1	15
CASSRSGQQNGGYTF	TRBV14	TRBJ1-2	15
CASKGGQGTGELFF	TRBV11-3	TRBJ2-2	14
CASSLRTGGITEAFF	TRBV5-4	TRBJ1-1	15
CASSGLAGGPGELFF	TRBV27	TRBJ2-2	15
CASSRTGGTEAFF	TRBV12-3/TRBV12-4	TRBJ1-1	13
CAWSVGRGDEQFF	TRBV30	TRBJ2-1	13
CASSFFPGQRDGYTF	TRBV5-1	TRBJ1-2	15
CASSFVQNTEAFF	TRBV27	TRBJ1-1	13
CASSLDGAPGYTF	TRBV12-3/TRBV12-4	TRBJ1-2	13
CASSPSLEPTDTQYF	TRBV19	TRBJ2-3	15
CASSNPPGVANTGELFF	TRBV19	TRBJ2-2	17
CASSPETGISNIQYF	TRBV16	TRBJ2-4	15
CASSQELTVNTEAFF	TRBV4-2	TRBJ1-1	15
CASSLLVRQTQYF	TRBV7-8	TRBJ2-5	13
CASSADPGEQYF	TRBV9	TRBJ2-7	12
CATSDPDRTFANTGELFF	TRBV24-1	TRBJ2-2	18
CASSFPQGAHTEAFF	TRBV7-2	TRBJ1-1	15
CASSLRPDEQYF	TRBV7-3	TRBJ2-7	12
CASSLGQGTGELFF	TRBV5-4	TRBJ2-2	14
CASRSGQGDDTQYF	TRBV11-1	TRBJ2-3	14
CASSLRGDGTEAFF	TRBV7-3	TRBJ1-1	14
CASSLAQQPYEQYF	TRBV5-1	TRBJ2-7	14
CASSSSGMFDEKLFF	TRBV11-1	TRBJ1-4	15